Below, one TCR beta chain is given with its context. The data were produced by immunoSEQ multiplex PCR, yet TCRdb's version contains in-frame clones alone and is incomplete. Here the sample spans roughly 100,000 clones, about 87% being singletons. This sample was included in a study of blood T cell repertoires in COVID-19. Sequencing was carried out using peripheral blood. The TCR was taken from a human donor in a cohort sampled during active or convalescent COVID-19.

Written as DNA, the CDR3 is TGTGCCAGCCGAGTAGAGGGGGCGACGGGGGGCTACACCTTC. This translates into CASRVEGATGGYTF. This chain uses TRBV3-1 (or the pseudogene TRBV3-2) with TRBJ1-2; 7 bases fit TRBD1. CDR1 is LGHDT and CDR2 is YNNKEL in the germline V gene (reference sequence). V lost 8 bases, J lost 8 bases, and 14 bases stayed unmatched. The CDR3 runs 14 residues.